The 12 T cell receptor beta chains below were found in one sample sequenced in a study of shared clonotypes between healthy human individuals. Clones were sequenced by immunoSEQ multiplex PCR, and TCRdb holds only the in-frame ones, with some missing. In the table there are about 2.4 million clones, about 92% of which are singletons. The source material was naive CD4+ T cells sorted from blood. Subset indicated: CD45RA+ positively selected. Receptors originate from a man aged 18 to 29 in good health.

This clone was recorded only once. The chain carries TRBV28 and TRBJ1-3; 7 positions match TRBD1. The V gene's germline CDR1 is MDHEN and CDR2 SYDVKM. This CDR3 comprises 16 residues. Unmatched junction bases numbered 11, after V lost 6 bases and J lost 3 bases. CDR3 region: CASSPTGQAGGNTIYF. CDR3 coding DNA: TGTGCCAGCAGCCCTACAGGACAGGCCGGTGGAAACACCATATATTTT.

The chain links TRBV25-1 to TRBJ2-1; 8 positions agree with TRBD2. This CDR3 is 16 amino acids long. The V gene end was trimmed by 3 bases and the J gene end by 7 bases; junction bases not matched to a gene: 11. In germline, CDR1 is MGHDK, CDR2 SYGVNS. CDR3: CASSEPGLGLLNEQFF. The DNA of the CDR3 is TGTGCCAGCAGTGAGCCGGGACTAGGGCTTCTGAATGAGCAGTTCTTC. The whole variable domain, filled in from reference TRBV25-1 and TRBJ2-1, reads EADIYQTPRYLVIGTGKKITLECSQTMGHDKMYWYQQDPGMELHLIHYSYGVNSTEKGDLSSESTVSRIRTEHFPLTLESARPSHTSQYLCASSEPGLGLLNEQFFGPGTRLTVL.

The chain carries TRBV15 and TRBJ2-7; TRBD2 aligns across 7 bases. The CDR3 contains 15 residues. Germline V lookup: CDR1 LNHNV, CDR2 YYDKDF (reference sequence). J gave up 0 bases and V 8 bases, and 10 bases lay outside the gene matches. The CDR3 reads CATSREALSSYEQYF. The CDR3 DNA follows: TGTGCCACCTCTCGGGAGGCGTTGAGCTCCTACGAGCAGTACTTC.

J is TRBJ2-1 and V is TRBV10-3, with D perhaps TRBD1 or TRBD2 (5 bases each). There are 13 residues in the CDR3. V lost 6 bases and J 8 bases, leaving 14 bases between the germline ends. Looked up from germline, CDR1 is ENHRY and CDR2 is SYGVKD. CDR3 sequence reads: CAIRTGTVDEQFF. DNA of the CDR3: TGTGCCATCAGAACCGGGACGGTGGATGAGCAGTTCTTC.

This chain connects TRBV9 to TRBJ2-1; 11 bases match TRBD2. The trim removed 5 bases at V and 3 bases at J, leaving 13 bases unmatched. Germline CDR1 reads SGDLS; CDR2 reads YYNGEE. This CDR3 has 18 amino acids. CDR3: CASSVTFSSGGFYNEQFF. The DNA for the CDR3 is TGTGCCAGCAGTGTGACTTTTTCTAGCGGGGGGTTCTACAATGAGCAGTTCTTC.

This sequence joins TRBV30 and TRBJ1-2, with D possibly TRBD1 on 5 matching bases. The CDR3 has 14 residues. Deletions cut 3 bases from V and 5 bases from J, with 16 bases between. Germline assignment: CDR1 GTSNPN and CDR2 SVGIG (reference sequence). CDR3: CAWSPIGAGYGYTF. The CDR3 nucleotides read TGTGCCTGGAGCCCGATAGGGGCTGGGTATGGCTACACCTTC. The whole variable domain, filled in from reference TRBV30 and TRBJ1-2, reads SQTIHQWPATLVQPVGSPLSLECTVEGTSNPNLYWYRQAAGRGLQLLFYSVGIGQISSEVPQNLSASRPQDRQFILSSKKLLLSDSGFYLCAWSPIGAGYGYTFGSGTRLTVV.

The rearrangement links TRBV19 to TRBJ2-2, with 10 bases lining up with TRBD2. Germline V gene data show CDR1 as LNHDA and CDR2 as SQIVND (reference sequence). V lost 8 bases, J lost 7 bases, and 7 bases stayed unmatched. The CDR3 runs to 14 residues. The CDR3 is CASLSGRAVGELFF. DNA for the CDR3: TGTGCCAGTCTCAGCGGGAGGGCCGTCGGGGAGCTGTTTTTT.

The V gene is TRBV4-3, the J gene TRBJ2-2; a possible D gene is TRBD2 (6 bases). Between the trimmed V and J ends, which lost 4 bases and 1 base, there was a span of 16 bases. From germline, CDR1 is LGHNA and CDR2 YSLEER. There are 17 residues in the CDR3. CDR3 region: CASSREMGLLNTGELFF. CDR3 in DNA: TGCGCCAGCAGCCGAGAAATGGGACTCCTGAACACCGGGGAGCTGTTTTTT.

The chain combines TRBV28 with TRBJ2-6; TRBD1 might be the D (7 bases). Looked up from germline, CDR1 is MDHEN and CDR2 is SYDVKM. This CDR3 contains 17 residues. The V gene lost 5 bases and the J gene lost 0 bases, with 14 bases spanning the gap. The CDR3 spells CASSPIQGGSGANVLTF. The DNA for the CDR3 is TGTGCCAGCAGTCCCATCCAGGGGGGCTCTGGGGCCAACGTCCTGACTTTC.

The rearrangement joins TRBV5-4 to TRBJ1-2, with 8 nucleotides matching TRBD1. Germline CDR1 is SGHNT and CDR2 is YYREEE (reference sequence). Unmatched junction bases numbered 10, after V lost 0 bases and J lost 0 bases. There are 18 residues in the CDR3. CDR3 DNA sequence: TGTGCCAGCAGCTTGGGGGGGACAGGACGAACCGCTAACTATGGCTACACCTTC. This encodes CASSLGGTGRTANYGYTF. The full variable domain, its missing parts supplied by reference TRBV5-4 and TRBJ1-2, is ETGVTQSPTHLIKTRGQQVTLRCSSQSGHNTVSWYQQALGQGPQFIFQYYREEENGRGNFPPRFSGLQFPNYSSELNVNALELDDSALYLCASSLGGTGRTANYGYTFGSGTRLTVV.

The chain employs TRBV4-1 and TRBJ2-1; the match to TRBD2 covers 12 bases. This CDR3 has 16 amino acids. Trimming took 4 bases from V and 8 from J; bases not matched to a gene: 9. The germline gives CDR1 MGHRA, CDR2 YSYEKL. The CDR3 sequence: CASSPRLAGGQYEQFF. Written as DNA, the CDR3 is TGCGCCAGCAGCCCTCGTCTAGCGGGGGGGCAGTATGAGCAGTTCTTC.

The chain couples TRBV10-3 to TRBJ2-5, with TRBD2 identical over 7 bases. Trimming removed 11 bases from V and 5 bases from J; junction bases left unmatched: 8. This CDR3 spans 12 amino acids. CDR1 is ENHRY and CDR2 is SYGVKD in the germline V gene. The chain's CDR3 is CAPRRGYETQYF. The CDR3 DNA sequence: TGTGCCCCCCGGCGGGGGTACGAGACCCAGTACTTC.